Presented here are 21 T cell receptor beta chains from one specimen sequenced in a study of T cell repertoires in cytomegalovirus infection. TCRdb reanalysed the reads using MiXCR and keeps one entry per CDR3 protein. Found here are about 400,000 distinct CDR3 sequences, roughly a third of them singletons; the top ten hold around an eighth. No antigen has been identified for these receptors. Sequenced here: cultured PBMCs, sampled from culture after CMV antigen stimulation. These receptors were taken from a human donor in good health (CMV status not recorded). Some clones in this sample may be carry-over from other donors' samples.

This clonotype appeared a few times. The CDR3 region is CASSQDWSSGYDEQFF. The CDR3 bases are TGCGCCAGCAGCCAAGATTGGTCTAGCGGGTATGATGAGCAGTTCTTC. V is TRBV4-3 and J is TRBJ2-1; 8 bases are shared with TRBD2. V dropped 0 bases and J dropped 8; count of bases not matched to a gene: 9. The CDR3 is 16 amino acids. CDR1 and CDR2 (germline): LGHNA, YSLEER.

The sample holds one count of this clonotype. The J gene is TRBJ2-1, the V gene TRBV19, with a tentative D call TRBD1 (6 bases). There are 14 residues in the CDR3. The V gene's germline CDR1 is LNHDA and CDR2 SQIVND (reference sequence). V lost 5 bases, J lost 9 bases, and 17 bases lay in between. The CDR3 sequence is CASSVRGTHGEQFF. The CDR3 nucleotides are TGTGCCAGTAGTGTTCGTGGGACACACGGTGAGCAGTTCTTC.

This chain uses TRBV4-3 with TRBJ2-3; the D gene is possibly TRBD2 (6 bases). The V and J ends lost 2 bases and 8 bases respectively, with 14 bases between them. The CDR3 is 14 amino acids. In germline, CDR1 is LGHNA, CDR2 YSLEER. The DNA of the CDR3 is TGCGCCAGCAGCCAAATCGGGGGTAGGGGTACGCAGTATTTT. Protein: CASSQIGGRGTQYF.

This clonotype appeared a few times. V is TRBV19 and J is TRBJ2-5, with 7 nucleotides matching TRBD1. The germline CDR1 and CDR2 sequences are LNHDA and SQIVND (reference sequence). The CDR3 is made up of 16 amino acids. The J segment lost 1 base and the V segment lost 6 bases, leaving 11 bases of the junction unmatched. DNA for the CDR3: TGTGCCAGTAGCACAGAACTTAGGGGGCGCCAAGAGACCCAGTACTTC. Translated, it gives CASSTELRGRQETQYF.

In its sample, this clonotype was seen a few times. V and J are TRBV4-1 and TRBJ2-7, with D perhaps matching TRBD1 (5 bases). Germline values: CDR1 MGHRA, CDR2 YSYEKL. V lost 1 base, J lost 2 bases, and 9 bases lay in between. The length of the CDR3 is 14 residues. CDR3 coding DNA: TGCGCCAGCAGCCAAGGTCTAGGGGCCTACGAGCAGTACTTC. Translation gives CASSQGLGAYEQYF.

The chain couples TRBV7-2 to TRBJ2-1; 8 nucleotides match TRBD2. Germline-derived CDR1 and CDR2 are SGHTA and FQGNSA. Trimming took 6 bases from V and 6 from J; bases not matched to a gene: 10. The CDR3 runs to 15 residues. CDR3 DNA sequence: TGTGCCAGCAGGTCCAATCCGGGAGGGCTCAATGAGCAGTTCTTC. Protein product: CASRSNPGGLNEQFF. Variable domain in full (rest from reference TRBV7-2 and TRBJ2-1): GAGVSQSPSNKVTEKGKDVELRCDPISGHTALYWYRQSLGQGLEFLIYFQGNSAPDKSGLPSDRFSAERTGGSVSTLTIQRTQQEDSAVYLCASRSNPGGLNEQFFGPGTRLTVL.

V and J are TRBV27 and TRBJ1-2; 8 nucleotides match TRBD1. CDR1 MNHEY and CDR2 SMNVEV come from the germline V gene (reference sequence). With V trimmed by 5 bases and J by 0 bases, 11 bases remained unmatched. The CDR3 is made up of 17 amino acids. This chain's CDR3 is CASSRQGAFFANYGYTF. The DNA of the CDR3 is TGTGCCAGCAGTCGTCAGGGGGCCTTCTTTGCTAACTATGGCTACACCTTC.

This clonotype has only a few counts. The chain uses TRBV4-1 and TRBJ2-2; D tentatively reads TRBD1 or TRBD2 (5 bases each). This CDR3 has 15 amino acids. V shed 2 bases and J shed 4 bases, with 11 bases lying between them. Germline CDR1 is MGHRA and CDR2 is YSYEKL. The CDR3 protein is CASSQFRGRTGELFF. CDR3 nucleotide sequence: TGCGCCAGCAGCCAATTTCGGGGACGCACCGGGGAGCTGTTTTTT.

This chain connects TRBV28 to TRBJ2-1, with 7 bases matching TRBD2. V trimming: 3 bases; J trimming: 7 bases; junction bases outside the gene matches: 18. The CDR3 is 18 residues long. The germline V gene encodes CDR1 MDHEN and CDR2 SYDVKM. The CDR3 sequence: CASSFGRATSPQKNEQFF. DNA for the CDR3: TGTGCCAGCAGTTTCGGAAGGGCGACTAGCCCTCAAAAAAATGAGCAGTTCTTC.

The V and J genes are TRBV4-1 and TRBJ1-3; possibly TRBD1 for D (5 bases). The CDR3 extends over 16 amino acids. Trimming stripped 0 bases from V and 6 bases from J, with 15 bases between. Germline V gene data show CDR1 as MGHRA and CDR2 as YSYEKL. CDR3 sequence reads: CASSQERQGMVNTIYF. The CDR3 nucleotides read TGCGCCAGCAGCCAAGAGCGGCAGGGAATGGTAAACACCATATATTTT.

This clonotype was detected many times. The chain recombines TRBV7-2 with TRBJ2-1, with D perhaps TRBD2 (5 bases). V dropped 1 base and J dropped 4 bases, with 5 bases sitting between them. The CDR3 extends over 13 amino acids. Germline V gene data show CDR1 as SGHTA and CDR2 as FQGNSA. The CDR3 reads CASSLERYNEQFF. For the CDR3, the DNA is TGTGCCAGCAGCTTAGAGCGGTACAATGAGCAGTTCTTC.

This clonotype turned up a few times. The rearrangement joins TRBV7-2 to TRBJ2-7, with D possibly being TRBD1 or TRBD2 (5 bases each). Germline loops: CDR1 SGHTA, CDR2 FQGNSA. The length of the CDR3 is 16 residues. Trimming took 4 bases from V and 2 from J, leaving 18 bases between them. CDR3 in amino acids: CASSSGSGRPPYEQYV. The CDR3 DNA reads TGTGCCAGCAGCTCTGGCTCGGGGCGGCCTCCCTACGAGCAGTACGTC.

CDR3 sequence: CASSLNQGYTEAFF. CDR3 bases: TGTGCCAGCAGCTTAAACCAGGGCTACACTGAAGCTTTCTTT. This chain uses TRBV7-3 with TRBJ1-1, with D tentatively TRBD1 (5 bases). The CDR3 is 14 residues long. Trimming shortened V by 1 base and J by 3 bases, and 9 bases separated the two germline ends. Germline V gene data show CDR1 as SGHTA and CDR2 as FQGTGA.

The V and J genes are TRBV15 and TRBJ1-1, with TRBD1 identical over 7 bases. From germline, CDR1 is LNHNV and CDR2 YYDKDF (reference sequence). J was trimmed by 6 bases and V by 0 bases; bases with no gene match: 4. The CDR3 is 14 residues long. In nucleotides, the CDR3 is TGTGCCACCAGCAGAGAGACAGGGTTACCTGAAGCTTTCTTT. Translated, it gives CATSRETGLPEAFF.

The chain links TRBV29-1 to TRBJ2-2; 10 bases align to TRBD2. V gave up 4 bases and J gave up 0 bases; unmatched junction bases: 14. Germline CDR1 reads SQVTM; CDR2 reads ANQGSEA. This CDR3 spans 19 amino acids. This CDR3 reads CSVAFPPSGSAANTGELFF. The CDR3 DNA reads TGCAGCGTTGCCTTTCCCCCTAGCGGGAGTGCGGCGAACACCGGGGAGCTGTTTTTT.

This clonotype came up a few times. CDR3 amino acids: CASSLVGGQKVSYEQYF. The DNA of the CDR3 is TGTGCCAGCAGCTTAGTAGGCGGCCAAAAGGTATCCTACGAGCAGTACTTC. This chain joins TRBV7-2 and TRBJ2-7; D unresolved. CDR3 length: 17 amino acids. From germline, CDR1 is SGHTA and CDR2 FQGNSA. Trimming left V 1 base short and J 1 base short, with 17 bases between.

The rearrangement links TRBV28 to TRBJ2-6; D might be TRBD1 (6 bases). The length of the CDR3 is 17 residues. V was trimmed by 9 bases and J by 0 bases, leaving 18 bases between them. CDR1 and CDR2 from the germline V gene are MDHEN and SYDVKM. CDR3 in amino acids: CASKETGQYSGANVLTF. The DNA of the CDR3 is TGTGCCAGTAAGGAGACAGGTCAATACTCTGGGGCCAACGTCCTGACTTTC.

The rearrangement links TRBV6-1 to TRBJ2-7; 7 bases are shared with TRBD1. This CDR3 contains 14 residues. V lost 3 bases, J lost 2 bases, and 4 bases stayed unmatched. Germline CDR1 and CDR2: MNHNS and SASEGT. The CDR3 region is CASSDGQGAYEQYV. In nucleotides, the CDR3 is TGTGCCAGCAGTGACGGGCAGGGGGCCTACGAGCAGTACGTC.

The rearrangement links TRBV12-3 or TRBV12-4 to TRBJ1-5; the match to TRBD1 covers 7 bases. The CDR3 is 15 amino acids. Unmatched junction bases numbered 7, after V lost 6 bases and J lost 2 bases. This CDR3 reads CASSLTGTGNQPQHF. The CDR3 region has the DNA TGTGCCAGCAGCTTAACCGGGACAGGCAATCAGCCCCAGCATTTT.

This chain links TRBV28 with TRBJ2-7; the D is unclear. This CDR3 has 13 residues. V dropped 3 bases and J dropped 11 bases, with 17 bases sitting between them. Germline CDR1 reads MDHEN; CDR2 reads SYDVKM. The CDR3 region has the DNA TGTGCCAGCAGTTTCTATCTCGGCAGCCTGGAGTACTTC. Translated, it gives CASSFYLGSLEYF. Looking up the rest from reference TRBV28 and TRBJ2-7 gives the full variable domain: DVKVTQSSRYLVKRTGEKVFLECVQDMDHENMFWYRQDPGLGLRLIYFSYDVKMKEKGDIPEGYSVSREKKERFSLILESASTNQTSMYLCASSFYLGSLEYFGPGTRLTVT.

The table lists this clonotype with many counts. The chain uses TRBV20-1 and TRBJ2-1; possibly TRBD2 for D (5 bases). This CDR3 contains 14 residues. Trimming removed 0 bases at V and 7 bases at J, with 13 bases between. The V gene's germline CDR1 is DFQATT and CDR2 SNEGSKA (reference sequence). CDR3 amino acids: CSARDKEWRNEQFF. CDR3 sequence (DNA): TGCAGTGCTAGAGATAAGGAATGGAGGAATGAGCAGTTCTTC.